This paragraph covers one TCR beta chain sequence. The ends lost 8 bases at V and 3 bases at J; junction bases unmatched: 3. The CDR3 runs 12 residues. Germline V gene sequence: CDR1 GTSNPN, CDR2 SVGIG (reference sequence). This entry is derived from a study of cytomegalovirus exposure and HLA in healthy donors. The PCR used 60 Vbeta and 13 Jbeta primers. TCRdb's copy holds only in-frame clones and misses some; the assay was immunoSEQ multiplex PCR. The table has 79,000 or so clones, around three quarters seen once; the top ten hold 22%. Material for sequencing was PBMCs. This clonotype originated in a woman aged 40 to 50 in good health and CMV-seropositive. The chain carries TRBV30 and TRBJ1-4; TRBD1 agrees at 7 bases. The CDR3 reads CAGQGANEKLFF. In nucleotides, the CDR3 is TGTGCCGGTCAGGGGGCTAATGAAAAACTGTTTTTT.